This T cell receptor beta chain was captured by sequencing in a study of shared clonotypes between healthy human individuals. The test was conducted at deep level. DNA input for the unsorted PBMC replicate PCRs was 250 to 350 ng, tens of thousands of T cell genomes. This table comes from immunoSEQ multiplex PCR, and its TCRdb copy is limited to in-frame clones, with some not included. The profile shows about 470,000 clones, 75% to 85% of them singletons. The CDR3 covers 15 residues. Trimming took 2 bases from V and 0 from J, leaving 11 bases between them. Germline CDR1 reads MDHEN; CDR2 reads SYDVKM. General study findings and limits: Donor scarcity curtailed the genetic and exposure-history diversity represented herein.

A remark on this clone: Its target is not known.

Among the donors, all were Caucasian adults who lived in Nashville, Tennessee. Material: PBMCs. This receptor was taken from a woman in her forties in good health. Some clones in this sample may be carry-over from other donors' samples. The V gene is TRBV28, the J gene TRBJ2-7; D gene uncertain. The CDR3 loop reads CASSLAGSLSYEQYF. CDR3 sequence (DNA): TGTGCCAGCAGTTTAGCAGGCTCACTCTCCTACGAGCAGTACTTC.